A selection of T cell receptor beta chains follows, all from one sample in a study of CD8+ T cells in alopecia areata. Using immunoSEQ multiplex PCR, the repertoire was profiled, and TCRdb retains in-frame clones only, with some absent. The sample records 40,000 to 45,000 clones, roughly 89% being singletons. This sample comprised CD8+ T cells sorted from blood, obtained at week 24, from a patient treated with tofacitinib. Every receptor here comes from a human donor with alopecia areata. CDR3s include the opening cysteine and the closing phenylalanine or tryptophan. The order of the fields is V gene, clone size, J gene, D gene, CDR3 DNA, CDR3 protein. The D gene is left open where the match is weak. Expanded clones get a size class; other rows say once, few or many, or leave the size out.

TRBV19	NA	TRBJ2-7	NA	TGTGCCAGTAGTATCCTTGCAACAGGTTCATTCTACGAGCAGTACTTC	CASSILATGSFYEQYF
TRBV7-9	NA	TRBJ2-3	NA	TGTGCCAGCAGCTTAGAAGATGGGGTCGTCCTCTTCACAGATACGCAGTATTTT	CASSLEDGVVLFTDTQYF
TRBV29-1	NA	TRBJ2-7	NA	TGCAGCGTGGGGATCTTGGCCATTTACTCCTACGAGCAGTACTTC	CSVGILAIYSYEQYF
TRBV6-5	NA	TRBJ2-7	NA	TGTGCCAGCAGTGCGGAGTTGAGGGGGTCCTACGAGCAGTACTTC	CASSAELRGSYEQYF
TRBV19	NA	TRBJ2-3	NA	TGTGCCAGTAGTATGTGGGACTCCACAGATACGCAGTATTTT	CASSMWDSTDTQYF
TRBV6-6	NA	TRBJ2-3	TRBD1	TGTGCCAGCAGTTACTTAACAGGGGGCTGGACAGATACGCAGTATTTT	CASSYLTGGWTDTQYF
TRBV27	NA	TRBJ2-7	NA	TGTGCCAGCAGTTTATCGACCGGGGAGGACTACTACGAGCAGTACTTC	CASSLSTGEDYYEQYF
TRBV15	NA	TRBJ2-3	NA	TGTGCCACCAGCTACCGACGAGGGGCAGATACGCAGTATTTT	CATSYRRGADTQYF
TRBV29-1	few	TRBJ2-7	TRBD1	TGCAGCGTTGAAACCGCCGGACAGGGGTACGAGCAGTACTTC	CSVETAGQGYEQYF
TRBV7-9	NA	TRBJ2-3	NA	TGTGCCAGCAGCTTTGGGGCCACAAGCACAGATACGCAGTATTTT	CASSFGATSTDTQYF
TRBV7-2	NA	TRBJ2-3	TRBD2	TGTGCCAGCAGCCAACCGCAGGCGGGGGGGATAGATACGCAGTATTTT	CASSQPQAGGIDTQYF
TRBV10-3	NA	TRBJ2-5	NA	TGTGCCATCAGTTCCCCCGACGTTCAAGAGACCCAGTACTTC	CAISSPDVQETQYF
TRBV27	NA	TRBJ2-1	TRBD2	TGTGCCAGCACCGCCGGGACTAGCGGGGGAAATGAGCAGTTCTTC	CASTAGTSGGNEQFF
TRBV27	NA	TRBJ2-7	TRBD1	TGTGCCAGCAGCTTCACAGGGGAAGAGCAGTACTTC	CASSFTGEEQYF
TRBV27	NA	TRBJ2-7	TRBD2	TGTGCCAGCAGTTCCCTACGCGGGGGGGAGCTCTACGAGCAGTACTTC	CASSSLRGGELYEQYF
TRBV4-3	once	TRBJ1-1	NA	TGCGCCAGCAGCCAAGATCAGGGTTTCAACACTGAAGCTTTCTTT	CASSQDQGFNTEAFF
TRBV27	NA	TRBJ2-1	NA	TGTGCCAGCAGTTTACTAGGGAATGAGCAGTTCTTC	CASSLLGNEQFF
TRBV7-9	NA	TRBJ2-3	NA	TGTGCCAGCAGCCCCGACGGACGTCCAGATACGCAGTATTTT	CASSPDGRPDTQYF
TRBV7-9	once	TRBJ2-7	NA	TGTGCCAGCAGCTTGGTCAGGGCAAAGCAGGCCTACGAGCAGTACTTC	CASSLVRAKQAYEQYF
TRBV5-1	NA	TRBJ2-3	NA	TGCGCCAGCAGCTTGGCCGGGGAGGATACGCAGTATTTT	CASSLAGEDTQYF
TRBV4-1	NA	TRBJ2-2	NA	TGCGCCAGCAGCTCAGGGTTGAGGGGATTGAACACCGGGGAGCTGTTTTTT	CASSSGLRGLNTGELFF
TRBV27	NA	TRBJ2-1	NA	TGTGCCAGCAGTCAGGGACAATATGAGCAGTTCTTC	CASSQGQYEQFF
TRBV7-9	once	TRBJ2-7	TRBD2	TGTGCCAGCAGCGTAGCGGGGGAGCTTTATTACGAGCAGTACTTC	CASSVAGELYYEQYF
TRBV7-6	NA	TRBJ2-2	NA	TGTGCCAGCAGCCACATGATTGGGGGGCCGAACACCGGGGAGCTGTTTTTT	CASSHMIGGPNTGELFF
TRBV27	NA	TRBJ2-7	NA	TGTGCCAGCAGTTTTTCTCAGTCCTACGAGCAGTACTTC	CASSFSQSYEQYF
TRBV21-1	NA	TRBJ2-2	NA	TGTGCCAGCAGCAGAGGACAGCTAGACACCGGGGAGCTGTTTTTT	CASSRGQLDTGELFF
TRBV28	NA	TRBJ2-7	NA	TGTGCCAGCAGTTTAAAATGGGCAGGGTTCCCTTCCGAGCAGTACTTC	CASSLKWAGFPSEQYF
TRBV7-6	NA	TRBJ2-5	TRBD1	TGTGCCAGCAGCTTACCTGATGGGACAGGAGAGACCCAGTACTTC	CASSLPDGTGETQYF
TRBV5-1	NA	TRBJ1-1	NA	TGCGCCAGCAGCTTGTCTGGACGGATGGTTGAAGCTTTCTTT	CASSLSGRMVEAFF
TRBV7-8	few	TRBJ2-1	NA	TGTGCCAGCAGCTTTAATGAGCAGTTCTTC	CASSFNEQFF
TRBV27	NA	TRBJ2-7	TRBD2	TGTGCCAGCAGTCTCACCGGGGGGGACTCCTACGAGCAGTACTTC	CASSLTGGDSYEQYF
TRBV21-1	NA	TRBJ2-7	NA	TGTGCCAGCAGCACTCGGTTGCACGAGCAGTACTTC	CASSTRLHEQYF
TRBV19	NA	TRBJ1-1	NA	TGTGCCAGTAGTCTGGGGGCCGGGAACACTGAAGCTTTCTTT	CASSLGAGNTEAFF
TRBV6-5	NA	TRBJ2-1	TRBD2	TGTGCCAGCAGCCCTCGGACTAGCGGCTACAATGAGCAGTTCTTC	CASSPRTSGYNEQFF
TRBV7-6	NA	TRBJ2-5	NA	TGTGCCAGCAGCTTATCAGGGTACCAAGAGACCCAGTACTTC	CASSLSGYQETQYF
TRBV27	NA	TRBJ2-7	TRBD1	TGTGCCAGCAGCTTTAGGACTTTACAGGGGTCCTACGAGCAGTACTTC	CASSFRTLQGSYEQYF
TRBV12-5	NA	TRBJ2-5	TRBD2	TGTGCTAGTGGTCCGACGACTAGCGGGGGACAAGAGACCCAGTACTTC	CASGPTTSGGQETQYF
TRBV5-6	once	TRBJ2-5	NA	TGTGCCAGCAGCTTCCAAGAGACCCAGTACTTC	CASSFQETQYF
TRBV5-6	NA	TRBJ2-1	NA	TGTGCCAGCAGCCGCGCCAGCGACAATGAGCAGTTCTTC	CASSRASDNEQFF
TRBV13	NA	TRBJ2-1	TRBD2	TGTGCCAGCAGCTCACGGGGGGAGGAGGTTGAGCAGTTCTTC	CASSSRGEEVEQFF
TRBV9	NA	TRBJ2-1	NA	TGTGCCAGCAGCGTAGCTGGGCAGCCCTACAATGAGCAGTTCTTC	CASSVAGQPYNEQFF
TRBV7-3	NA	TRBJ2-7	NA	TGTGCCAGCAGCTCGGACGGTGGGGCCTACGAGCAGTACTTC	CASSSDGGAYEQYF
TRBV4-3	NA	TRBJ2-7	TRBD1	TGCGCCAGCAGCCAAGATCTTGGGACAGTCTCCTACGAGCAGTACTTC	CASSQDLGTVSYEQYF
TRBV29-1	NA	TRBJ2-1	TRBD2	TGCAGCGTTGAAGGACTAGCGGGGGACCGCTCCTACAATGAGCAGTTCTTC	CSVEGLAGDRSYNEQFF
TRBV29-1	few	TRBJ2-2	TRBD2	TGCAGCGTTGCAACTAGCGGGGGGCCAGAGAACACCGGGGAGCTGTTTTTT	CSVATSGGPENTGELFF
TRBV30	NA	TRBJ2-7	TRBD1	TGTGCCTCCGGGACAGGGACACCCGAGCAGTACTTC	CASGTGTPEQYF
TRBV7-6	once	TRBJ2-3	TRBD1	TGTGCCAGCAGCTCACTGACAGGGGAGGATACGCAGTATTTT	CASSSLTGEDTQYF
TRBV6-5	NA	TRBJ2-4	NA	TGTGCCAGCAGTCGTGAAGTAGCCAAAAACATTCAGTACTTC	CASSREVAKNIQYF
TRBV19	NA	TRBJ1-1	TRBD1	TGTGCCAGCACCGGGACAGTCTTTCTTGACTTTGAAGCTTTCTTT	CASTGTVFLDFEAFF
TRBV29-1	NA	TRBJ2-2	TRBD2	TGCAGCGCCGATACCGCCGGGGGGGCGGACACCGGGGAGCTGTTTTTT	CSADTAGGADTGELFF
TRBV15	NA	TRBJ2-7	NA	TGTGCCACCAGCCCACCTGGGGGGTCGGAGCAGTACTTC	CATSPPGGSEQYF
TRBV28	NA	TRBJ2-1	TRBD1	TGTGCCAGCAGTCAAAGGACAGGGCCGGATGAGCAGTTCTTC	CASSQRTGPDEQFF
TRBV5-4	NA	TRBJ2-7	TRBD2	TGTGCCAGCAGCCCCACATTGAGGGAAGCGGGGGGTAAATACGAGCAGTACTTC	CASSPTLREAGGKYEQYF
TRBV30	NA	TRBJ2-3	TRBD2	TGTGCCTGTTACGGGTTAACGGCTAGCGGGGTCCACGCAGATACGCAGTATTTT	CACYGLTASGVHADTQYF